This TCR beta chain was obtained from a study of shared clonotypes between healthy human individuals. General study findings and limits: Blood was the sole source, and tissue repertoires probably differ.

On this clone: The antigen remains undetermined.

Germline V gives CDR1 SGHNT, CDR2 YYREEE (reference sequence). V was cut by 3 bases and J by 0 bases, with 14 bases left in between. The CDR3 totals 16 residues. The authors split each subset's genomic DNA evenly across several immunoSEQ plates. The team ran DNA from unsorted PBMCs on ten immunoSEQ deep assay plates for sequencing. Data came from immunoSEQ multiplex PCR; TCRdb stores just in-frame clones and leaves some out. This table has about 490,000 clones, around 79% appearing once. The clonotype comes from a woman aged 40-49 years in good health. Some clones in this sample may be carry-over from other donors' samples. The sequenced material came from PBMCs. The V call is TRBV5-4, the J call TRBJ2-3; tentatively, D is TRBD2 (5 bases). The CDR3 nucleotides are TGTGCCAGCAGCTCCCTGACTACCCTCAGCACAGATACGCAGTATTTT. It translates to CASSSLTTLSTDTQYF.